The present T cell receptor beta chain was sequenced within a study of T cell responses to AZD1222 COVID-19 vaccine. This clone appeared a few times. A junction end diverges from the germline sequence, so it may reflect a read error. Measured with immunoSEQ multiplex PCR; TCRdb has only the in-frame clones, and not every one. The table lists roughly 120,000 clones, approximately 90% of them singletons. This CDR3 region has 14 residues. Germline lookup yields CDR1 SGHTA and CDR2 FQGNSA. The sample consisted of peripheral blood, taken 28 days after the second AZD1222 dose. This receptor was identified in an adult who received the AZD1222 COVID-19 vaccine. The chain recombines TRBV7-2 with TRBJ1-2; TRBD1 agrees at 8 bases. The CDR3 sequence: CASSRQGMDYGYTF. The DNA for the CDR3 is TGTGCCAGCAGCAGACAGGGGATGGACTACGGCTACACCTTC.